The 30 T cell receptor beta chains presented below share a single source sample, sequenced in a study of healthy donors' naive CD4 and CD8 T cells (dated by TCRdb to about 2015). TCRdb shows the sequencer as 454 GS FLX Titanium. A previously published linear amplification protocol was used to construct TCR libraries from about 500 ng of total RNA. TCRdb's own reprocessing of the public reads used fastp at Q25 and MiXCR and kept productive beta chains. For every CDR3 protein sequence, its rows merge into one entry that carries the most common genes and DNA. The sample table contains around 180,000 distinct CDR3 sequences; only one count was recorded for nearly 75% of them. The ten largest make up 2% to 2.5% of the sample. Sequenced material: naive CD4+ and CD8+ T cells sorted from blood, pooled from several donors. Per the publication, the cell subset or site label means: FACS-sorted naive CD4+ (CD45RO-CD45RA+) and naive CD8+ (CD45RA+CD27bright) T cells. These receptors were collected from a pool of human donors in good health; the sample pools cells from several healthy donors.

This clonotype was picked up a small number of times. The J gene is TRBJ2-7, the V gene TRBV27; 9 nucleotides line up with TRBD1. The V gene end was trimmed by 4 bases and the J gene end by 2 bases; junction bases not matched to a gene: 9. CDR3 length: 16 residues. From germline, CDR1 is MNHEY and CDR2 SMNVEV (reference sequence). In DNA, the CDR3 is TGTGCCAGCAGTTCCTCCCCGGGACAGGGTCCCTACGAGCAGTACTTC. Encoded protein: CASSSSPGQGPYEQYF.

The chain uses TRBV6-5 and TRBJ1-1; D perhaps matches TRBD1 (6 bases). The germline gives CDR1 MNHEY, CDR2 SVGAGI. The CDR3 sequence is 13 residues long. V shed 5 bases and J shed 4 bases, with 11 bases lying between them. The CDR3 loop reads CASSGWGLTEAFF. As DNA, the CDR3 is TGTGCCAGCAGTGGGTGGGGGCTCACTGAAGCTTTCTTT.

In its sample, this clonotype was seen once. The rearrangement joins TRBV19 to TRBJ1-5; D remains ambiguous. Trimming cost V 3 bases and J 4 bases, with 16 bases left between them. The CDR3 loop spans 16 amino acids. Germline V gene data show CDR1 as LNHDA and CDR2 as SQIVND (reference sequence). The chain's CDR3 is CASSIVTRGPNQPQHF. Written as DNA, the CDR3 is TGTGCCAGTAGTATCGTTACACGGGGTCCTAATCAGCCCCAGCATTTT.

The rearrangement links TRBV25-1 to TRBJ2-5; a weak D match, TRBD2 (6 bases). The V end was cut by 2 bases, the J end by 1 base, with 14 bases between. Germline CDR1 and CDR2: MGHDK and SYGVNS. The CDR3 contains 16 residues. CDR3 in DNA: TGTGCCAGCAGTGAAAGGGCGGGACCCATCCAAGAGACCCAGTACTTC. Translating it yields CASSERAGPIQETQYF.

This sequence joins TRBV5-1 and TRBJ2-1, with D perhaps TRBD2 (6 bases). Trimming took 4 bases from V and 15 from J, leaving 23 bases between them. This CDR3 is 14 amino acids long. Looked up from germline, CDR1 is SGHRS and CDR2 is YFSETQ. The chain's CDR3 is CASSPGVRSTSPFF. Written as DNA, the CDR3 is TGCGCCAGCAGCCCGGGGGTTCGGTCCACCAGTCCGTTCTTC.

The chain couples TRBV5-5 to TRBJ2-5, with D maybe TRBD2 (5 bases). The V gene's germline CDR1 is SGHKS and CDR2 YYEKEE (reference sequence). V lost 2 bases and J 0 bases, leaving 17 bases between the germline ends. The CDR3 is 17 amino acids. As DNA, the CDR3 is TGTGCCAGCAGCTTTGTTGGGAGCGGAGAGTACCAAGAGACCCAGTACTTC. Its translation: CASSFVGSGEYQETQYF.

V gene TRBV29-1 combines with J gene TRBJ2-7; a weak D match, TRBD1 (6 bases). The germline V gene encodes CDR1 SQVTM and CDR2 ANQGSEA. The CDR3 has 14 amino acids. V was shortened by 4 bases and J by 0 bases, with 13 bases between the two germline ends. In nucleotides, the CDR3 is TGCAGCGTTGGGTTCAGGGGCAACTCCTACGAGCAGTACTTC. Amino acid sequence: CSVGFRGNSYEQYF.

The rearrangement links TRBV19 to TRBJ2-3; D might be TRBD1 (5 bases). V lost 2 bases and J lost 2, with 11 bases in between. This CDR3 has 15 amino acids. Germline values: CDR1 LNHDA, CDR2 SQIVND (reference sequence). CDR3 protein: CASSITGRNTDTQYF. The DNA for the CDR3 is TGTGCCAGTAGTATAACAGGTCGGAACACAGATACGCAGTATTTT.

This clonotype was observed a few times. CDR3 protein: CASSSAGLALYEQFF. DNA of the CDR3: TGTGCCAGCAGCTCGGCGGGACTAGCACTCTATGAGCAGTTCTTC. The chain combines TRBV6-2 or TRBV6-3 with TRBJ2-1; 9 bases fit TRBD2. Germline CDR1 is MNHEY and CDR2 is SVGEGT. This CDR3 has 15 amino acids. With V trimmed by 6 bases and J by 8 bases, 11 bases remained unmatched.

The chain joins TRBV7-8 to TRBJ2-7; 9 bases line up with TRBD2. CDR1 is SGHVS and CDR2 is FQNEAQ in the germline V gene. After removal of 2 bases from V and 4 bases from J, the junction contained 6 bases not matched to a gene. The CDR3 consists of 15 residues. This CDR3 is CASSLRLAGTYEQYF. CDR3 DNA sequence: TGTGCCAGCAGCTTAAGGCTAGCGGGGACTTACGAGCAGTACTTC.

This clonotype was observed a few times. V usage is TRBV29-1 and J usage is TRBJ1-1, with D possibly matching TRBD1 (5 bases). Germline loops: CDR1 SQVTM, CDR2 ANQGSEA. V was clipped by 1 base and J by 2 bases, with 17 bases between them. The CDR3 spans 16 residues. CDR3 DNA: TGCAGCGTTGAAGTCCCAATGACAGCGAGTAACACTGAAGCTTTCTTT. This codes for CSVEVPMTASNTEAFF. Based on the CDR3 plus reference TRBV29-1 and TRBJ1-1, the full variable domain is SAVISQKPSRDICQRGTSLTIQCQVDSQVTMMFWYRQQPGQSLTLIATANQGSEATYESGFVIDKFPISRPNLTFSTLTVSNMSPEDSSIYLCSVEVPMTASNTEAFFGQGTRLTVV.

In its sample, this clonotype was seen a few times. The chain recombines TRBV12-3 or TRBV12-4 with TRBJ2-7, with 10 bases identical to TRBD2. This CDR3 contains 14 residues. The J segment lost 3 bases and the V segment lost 6 bases, leaving 5 bases of the junction unmatched. The CDR3 DNA reads as TGTGCCAGCAGCCTAGCGGGAGCCCGCTACGAGCAGTACTTC. It codes for CASSLAGARYEQYF.

This chain uses TRBV20-1 with TRBJ1-6; no reliable D call. The CDR3 has 15 amino acids. Trimming pared 1 base from V and 6 bases from J, leaving 13 bases between. In germline, CDR1 is DFQATT, CDR2 SNEGSKA (reference sequence). The CDR3 DNA reads as TGCAGTGCTAGAGTTGGGCTCCCGACTAATTCACCCCTCCACTTT. Translating gives CSARVGLPTNSPLHF.

This chain's CDR3 is CATVAGLAGGYLYNEQFF. CDR3 coding DNA: TGTGCCACTGTTGCGGGACTAGCGGGAGGGTACCTATACAATGAGCAGTTCTTC. The rearrangement links TRBV6-5 to TRBJ2-1; 16 bases agree with TRBD2. The CDR3 is 18 residues long. V was clipped by 10 bases and J by 4 bases; unmatched bases: 13. Per the germline V gene, CDR1 is MNHEY and CDR2 is SVGAGI.

The chain uses TRBV29-1 and TRBJ2-1, with D hard to call. The CDR3 is made up of 13 amino acids. Trimming pared 4 bases from V and 1 base from J, leaving 8 bases between. Germline loops: CDR1 SQVTM, CDR2 ANQGSEA. DNA of the CDR3: TGCAGCGTTGGTTCAGCATCCTACAATGAGCAGTTCTTC. Residues: CSVGSASYNEQFF.

V is TRBV28 and J is TRBJ1-1, with a possible D match to TRBD1 (5 bases). The V end was cut by 5 bases, the J end by 3 bases, with 10 bases between. The germline CDR1 and CDR2 sequences are MDHEN and SYDVKM. This CDR3 region has 13 residues. The CDR3 reads CASSATGDTEAFF. The CDR3 bases are TGTGCCAGCAGTGCGACGGGGGACACTGAAGCTTTCTTT.

The DNA of the CDR3 is TGCAGCGGGAGTGCAGGGCATGGCGGCTATGGCTACACCTTC. It translates to CSGSAGHGGYGYTF. The gene calls are TRBV29-1 and TRBJ1-2; possibly TRBD1 for D (5 bases). Trimming stripped 7 bases from V and 4 bases from J, with 19 bases between. Germline CDR1 and CDR2: SQVTM and ANQGSEA. CDR3 length equals 14 residues. Looking up the rest from reference TRBV29-1 and TRBJ1-2 gives the full variable domain: SAVISQKPSRDICQRGTSLTIQCQVDSQVTMMFWYRQQPGQSLTLIATANQGSEATYESGFVIDKFPISRPNLTFSTLTVSNMSPEDSSIYLCSGSAGHGGYGYTFGSGTRLTVV.

The V and J genes are TRBV6-2 or TRBV6-3 and TRBJ1-2; D not resolved. This CDR3 has 14 amino acids. Trimming stripped 2 bases from V and 1 base from J, with 8 bases between. Germline assignment: CDR1 MNHEY and CDR2 SVGEGT. In DNA form, the CDR3 reads TGTGCCAGCAGTTACGACGACTTTAACTATGGCTACACCTTC. Translating it yields CASSYDDFNYGYTF.

This chain connects TRBV29-1 to TRBJ1-1; weak D call: TRBD1 (5 bases). The CDR3 consists of 14 residues. Germline CDR1 and CDR2: SQVTM and ANQGSEA. V was cut by 4 bases and J by 0 bases, with 12 bases left in between. This CDR3 is CSVVFGGLNTEAFF. As DNA, the CDR3 is TGCAGCGTTGTTTTCGGGGGTTTGAACACTGAAGCTTTCTTT.

The chain couples TRBV29-1 to TRBJ1-2; 7 bases fit TRBD1. This CDR3 region has 12 residues. The junction had 5 bases not matched to a gene; V was cut back by 4 bases and J by 6 bases. CDR1 is SQVTM, CDR2 ANQGSEA, per germline. The CDR3 is CSVGGQANGYTF. The DNA for the CDR3 is TGCAGCGTTGGTGGACAGGCGAATGGCTACACCTTC.

The gene calls are TRBV11-3 and TRBJ1-2, with 8 bases lining up with TRBD1. CDR3 length: 14 amino acids. In germline, CDR1 is SGHNT, CDR2 YENEEA. The V segment lost 6 bases and the J segment 3 bases; nucleotides outside the gene matches: 6. The CDR3 bases are TGTGCCAGCAGGGGCAGGGGGCGCGACTATGGCTACACCTTC. It is translated as CASRGRGRDYGYTF.

The V and J genes are TRBV29-1 and TRBJ2-5; 7 bases map to TRBD1. The CDR3 runs to 14 residues. After removal of 4 bases from V and 5 bases from J, the junction contained 10 bases not matched to a gene. Germline loops: CDR1 SQVTM, CDR2 ANQGSEA. CDR3 sequence (DNA): TGCAGCGTTGTAAGGCAGACAGGGACGGAGACCCAGTACTTC. Protein sequence: CSVVRQTGTETQYF.

The chain couples TRBV5-5 to TRBJ2-7; D may be TRBD1 (6 bases). Germline CDR1 reads SGHKS; CDR2 reads YYEKEE (reference sequence). This CDR3 contains 14 residues. V shed 4 bases and J shed 4 bases, with 15 bases lying between them. The CDR3 nucleotides read TGTGCCAGCAGCGTTCCCCAGGGGCCTTACGAGCAGTACTTC. It specifies CASSVPQGPYEQYF. The variable domain in full, with the rest retrieved from reference TRBV5-5 and TRBJ2-7, is DAGVTQSPTHLIKTRGQQVTLRCSPISGHKSVSWYQQVLGQGPQFIFQYYEKEERGRGNFPDRFSARQFPNYSSELNVNALLLGDSALYLCASSVPQGPYEQYFGPGTRLTVT.

This chain connects TRBV6-5 to TRBJ1-1; D unresolved. Trimming left V 5 bases short and J 3 bases short, with 7 bases between. This CDR3 region has 12 residues. The germline V gene encodes CDR1 MNHEY and CDR2 SVGAGI. CDR3 residues: CASSRIDTEAFF. DNA of the CDR3: TGTGCCAGCAGTCGAATTGACACTGAAGCTTTCTTT.

This chain connects TRBV29-1 to TRBJ2-7; no firm D call. This CDR3 has 14 residues. Germline V gene data show CDR1 as SQVTM and CDR2 as ANQGSEA. Trimming stripped 1 base from V and 4 bases from J, with 14 bases between. The CDR3 loop reads CSVEGGQVGYEQYF. DNA of the CDR3: TGCAGCGTTGAAGGGGGTCAAGTGGGGTACGAGCAGTACTTC.

The rearrangement links TRBV30 to TRBJ2-7, with D maybe TRBD1 (6 bases). The germline V and J ends were trimmed by 5 bases and 3 bases, with 11 bases remaining between them. CDR1 and CDR2 from the germline V gene are GTSNPN and SVGIG (reference sequence). The CDR3 loop spans 12 amino acids. The CDR3 is CAWQGTFYEQYF. In DNA form, the CDR3 reads TGTGCCTGGCAAGGGACATTCTACGAGCAGTACTTC.

In the case of this clonotype: An end of the junction differs from the germline gene, which may be a read error. The V gene is TRBV24-1, the J gene TRBJ2-2; TRBD2 is a possible D gene (6 bases). The CDR3 is 16 residues long. The germline V gene has CDR1 KGHDR and CDR2 SFDVKD. The DNA of the CDR3 is TGTGCCGCCAGTGATTTACGGAGGGGTCAAACCGGGGAGCTGTTTTTT. The encoded protein is CAASDLRRGQTGELFF.

The chain combines TRBV20-1 with TRBJ1-1, with 7 bases aligning to TRBD1. V gave up 6 bases and J gave up 1 base; unmatched junction bases: 8. CDR1 and CDR2 (germline): DFQATT, SNEGSKA (reference sequence). The CDR3 loop spans 14 amino acids. The CDR3 DNA reads TGCAGTGCGAGGGAAGGGACAGCGAACACTGAAGCTTTCTTT. Translation gives CSAREGTANTEAFF.

This sequence joins TRBV29-1 and TRBJ1-2; D gene unclear. Trimming shortened V by 4 bases and J by 8 bases, and 11 bases separated the two germline ends. Germline values: CDR1 SQVTM, CDR2 ANQGSEA. The CDR3 length is 11 residues. The CDR3 DNA follows: TGCAGCGTTGCTTATACCTTGGGCTACACCTTC. This codes for CSVAYTLGYTF.

The chain links TRBV20-1 to TRBJ1-5; D possibly corresponds to TRBD1 (5 bases). Between the trimmed V and J ends, which lost 5 bases and 5 bases, there was a span of 13 bases. The CDR3 spans 13 residues. The germline V gene encodes CDR1 DFQATT and CDR2 SNEGSKA (reference sequence). CDR3 coding DNA: TGCAGTGCTCCCTCTGGGGACTATCAGCCCCAGCATTTT. This encodes CSAPSGDYQPQHF.